The present entry profiles one T cell receptor (beta chain) with its context. All patients were mismatch repair deficient, assessed by either PCR or immunohistochemistry. TCRs were sequenced from a few patients responding to pembrolizumab. V was trimmed by 5 bases and J by 0 bases, leaving 17 bases between them. This CDR3 has 17 residues. Germline CDR1 reads SGHNT; CDR2 reads YENEEA. The protocol was immunoSEQ multiplex PCR, while the TCRdb copy is restricted to in-frame clones and leaves out a portion. Counted here are about 130,000 clones, almost 90% occurring once; the ten biggest clones make up about 10%. The source of the sample is a study of PD-1 blockade in mismatch repair-deficient tumors. Across the study: All were previously treated, progressing patients with 12 mismatch repair-deficient cancer types.

The chain employs TRBV11-3 and TRBJ2-1; maybe TRBD2 (5 bases). This receptor was taken from an adult with mismatch repair-deficient cancer. The sequencing here drew on peripheral blood, taken roughly 70 weeks after starting pembrolizumab. As DNA, the CDR3 is TGTGCCAGCAGCCCTAGCCCCCTAGCAGCCTCCTACAATGAGCAGTTCTTC. Translation: CASSPSPLAASYNEQFF.